The 13 T cell receptor beta chains below all came from one sample that was sequenced in a study of shared clonotypes between healthy human individuals. The data were produced by immunoSEQ multiplex PCR, yet TCRdb's version contains in-frame clones alone and is incomplete. This table has 2,100,000 or so clones, around 95% appearing once. The sample was naive CD4+ T cells sorted from blood. Subset given: CD45RA+ positively selected. These receptors all stem from a man between 18 and 35 years old in good health.

The CDR3 DNA follows: TGTGCCAGCCACCTAACTAATCAGCCCCAGCATTTT. Protein product: CASHLTNQPQHF. The chain uses TRBV18 and TRBJ1-5; D gene uncertain. The CDR3 contains 12 residues. V shed 8 bases and J shed 4 bases, with 9 bases lying between them. Germline V lookup: CDR1 KGHSH, CDR2 LQKENI.

The chain links TRBV5-1 to TRBJ1-5; tentatively, D is TRBD1 (5 bases). CDR1 is SGHRS and CDR2 is YFSETQ in the germline V gene. The V and J ends lost 0 bases and 2 bases respectively, with 12 bases between them. CDR3 length: 16 amino acids. CDR3 DNA: TGCGCCAGCAGCTTGGGACAGCCGGGGGGCAATCAGCCCCAGCATTTT. As protein: CASSLGQPGGNQPQHF.

This sequence joins TRBV12-5 and TRBJ2-2; the D call may be TRBD1 or TRBD2 (5 bases each). The CDR3 has 15 residues. The germline V gene has CDR1 LGHNT and CDR2 FRNRAP. V dropped 7 bases and J dropped 3 bases, with 15 bases sitting between them. CDR3 residues: CASASRDGYTGELFF. The CDR3 DNA follows: TGTGCTAGTGCTTCCCGGGACGGATACACCGGGGAGCTGTTTTTT.

The rearrangement uses TRBV4-1 and TRBJ1-5; D gene ambiguous. There are 12 residues in the CDR3. Trimming removed 2 bases from V and 7 bases from J, with 6 bases in between. CDR1 is MGHRA and CDR2 is YSYEKL in the germline V gene. The CDR3 loop is CASSQPRQPQHF. The CDR3 bases are TGCGCCAGCAGCCAACCGCGGCAGCCCCAGCATTTT.

This chain joins TRBV7-2 and TRBJ2-5; no clear D gene. Deletions cut 1 base from V and 5 bases from J, with 14 bases between. The CDR3 spans 15 residues. Germline CDR1 SGHTA, CDR2 FQGNSA. CDR3 residues: CASSLGGGVQETQYF. CDR3 bases: TGTGCCAGCAGCTTAGGCGGCGGAGTTCAGGAGACCCAGTACTTC.

V and J are TRBV7-8 and TRBJ2-1; possibly TRBD2 for D (6 bases). CDR1 and CDR2 from the germline V gene are SGHVS and FQNEAQ. The CDR3 runs to 15 residues. V gave up 2 bases and J gave up 0 bases, with 8 bases separating them. The CDR3 protein is CASSLLAHSYNEQFF. DNA of the CDR3: TGTGCCAGCAGCTTACTAGCGCACTCCTACAATGAGCAGTTCTTC.

This chain links TRBV29-1 with TRBJ1-2; D gene ambiguous. The CDR3 is 12 residues long. Trimming left V 4 bases short and J 5 bases short, with 11 bases between. The V gene's germline CDR1 is SQVTM and CDR2 ANQGSEA. CDR3 sequence: CSVVRQEYGYTF. The CDR3 nucleotides read TGCAGCGTTGTTAGGCAAGAATATGGCTACACCTTC.

The chain couples TRBV5-1 to TRBJ2-5; D might be TRBD2 (6 bases). Germline CDR1 reads SGHRS; CDR2 reads YFSETQ. This CDR3 contains 15 residues. V lost 0 bases, J lost 3 bases, and 12 bases lay in between. In DNA, the CDR3 is TGCGCCAGCAGCTTGGGAGGAGGGTATGAAGAGACCCAGTACTTC. Protein product: CASSLGGGYEETQYF. Full variable domain (remainder filled in from reference TRBV5-1 and TRBJ2-5): KAGVTQTPRYLIKTRGQQVTLSCSPISGHRSVSWYQQTPGQGLQFLFEYFSETQRNKGNFPGRFSGRQFSNSRSEMNVSTLELGDSALYLCASSLGGGYEETQYFGPGTRLLVL.

This chain links TRBV28 with TRBJ2-3, with D perhaps matching TRBD2 (7 bases). The V end lost 9 bases, the J end lost 2 bases, and 18 bases lay between the germline ends. Germline values: CDR1 MDHEN, CDR2 SYDVKM. This CDR3 has 15 amino acids. The CDR3 loop reads CASTGGLSHTDTQYF. The CDR3 bases are TGTGCCAGTACCGGGGGGCTCTCCCACACAGATACGCAGTATTTT.

The chain combines TRBV11-2 with TRBJ2-7; D remains unclear. V lost 2 bases, J lost 5 bases, and 19 bases lay in between. The V gene's germline CDR1 is SGHAT and CDR2 FQNNGV. The CDR3 is 16 amino acids. This chain's CDR3 is CASSLNKAWTPDEQYF. CDR3 DNA: TGTGCCAGCAGCTTAAATAAGGCGTGGACCCCTGACGAGCAGTACTTC.

The rearrangement joins TRBV2 to TRBJ1-4, with 11 bases aligning to TRBD1. Trimming took 5 bases from V and 10 from J; bases not matched to a gene: 9. The CDR3 consists of 15 residues. Germline V gene lookup returns CDR1 SNHLY and CDR2 FYNNEI. The CDR3 protein is CASSLPGQGVAKLFF. CDR3 in DNA: TGTGCCAGCAGTTTACCGGGACAGGGGGTGGCAAAACTGTTTTTT.

V usage is TRBV28 and J usage is TRBJ1-6; 9 bases map to TRBD1. The J segment lost 9 bases and the V segment lost 5 bases, leaving 11 bases of the junction unmatched. The CDR3 is made up of 16 amino acids. CDR1 MDHEN and CDR2 SYDVKM come from the germline V gene. The CDR3 nucleotides read TGTGCCAGCAGTAGCAGGGACAGGGCCTCTGCTTCACCCCTCCACTTT. This sequence encodes CASSSRDRASASPLHF. Variable domain in full (rest from reference TRBV28 and TRBJ1-6): DVKVTQSSRYLVKRTGEKVFLECVQDMDHENMFWYRQDPGLGLRLIYFSYDVKMKEKGDIPEGYSVSREKKERFSLILESASTNQTSMYLCASSSRDRASASPLHFGNGTRLTVT.

The V gene is TRBV7-9, the J gene TRBJ2-3; D may correspond to TRBD1 or TRBD2 (5 bases each). Germline V lookup: CDR1 SEHNR, CDR2 FQNEAQ (reference sequence). CDR3 length: 19 amino acids. Trimming took 0 bases from V and 3 from J, leaving 22 bases between them. The CDR3 nucleotides are TGTGCCAGCAGCTTAGCGGTGGGGACGAGTATCGGCCCAACAGATACGCAGTATTTT. Protein: CASSLAVGTSIGPTDTQYF.